The source of this T cell receptor beta chain is a study of T cell responses to AZD1222 COVID-19 vaccine. This clone showed up just a few times. The antigen remains undetermined. CDR1 and CDR2 (germline): SGHRS, YFSETQ. This CDR3 comprises 15 residues. V lost 0 bases to trimming and J lost 1 base, with 10 bases between them. General study points: Unmutated variant regions reportedly attract nearly half of all spike-specific TCRs. The repertoires were collected only after the peak T cell response.

Profiling relied on immunoSEQ multiplex PCR, and the TCRdb table lists in-frame clones only, not all of them. The sample consists of 70,000 to 95,000 clones, around 93% of them appearing once. The starting material was peripheral blood, obtained 28 days after the second AZD1222 dose. The source of this sequence is an adult who received the AZD1222 COVID-19 vaccine. This rearrangement joins TRBV5-1 to TRBJ1-1; no clear D. The CDR3 DNA follows: TGCGCCAGCAGCTTGGAGACGGGTGGGAACACTGAAGCTTTCTTT. Protein sequence: CASSLETGGNTEAFF. Together with reference TRBV5-1 and TRBJ1-1, the CDR3 gives the full variable domain: KAGVTQTPRYLIKTRGQQVTLSCSPISGHRSVSWYQQTPGQGLQFLFEYFSETQRNKGNFPGRFSGRQFSNSRSEMNVSTLELGDSALYLCASSLETGGNTEAFFGQGTRLTVV.